A selection of T cell receptor beta chains follows, all from one sample in a study of CD8 T cells in Susac syndrome. TCRdb used MiXCR to reprocess the immunoSEQ multiplex PCR reads, holding one entry per CDR3 protein. This table holds about 250,000 distinct CDR3 sequences, around 93% found once. Material for sequencing was CD4+ T cells from PBMCs. These receptors all stem from a human donor with multiple sclerosis. CDR3s include the opening cysteine and the closing phenylalanine or tryptophan. D genes are given only for firm matches. Clone size is given for some rows only: seen once, a few or many times, or a class if the clone is expanded.

TRBJ2-2,.,TRBV7-9,.,15,TGTGCCAGCAGCTTAGGAGGGACATACACCGGGGAGCTGTTTTTT,CASSLGGTYTGELFF
TRBJ1-1,.,TRBV6-4,.,14,TGTGCCAGCAGACTAGACAGGTTGAACACTGAAGCTTTCTTT,CASRLDRLNTEAFF
TRBJ1-2,.,TRBV6-5,TRBD1,13,TGTGCCAGCGGTTCGGGACAGGGATTTGGCTACACCTTC,CASGSGQGFGYTF
TRBJ2-3,.,TRBV4-1,TRBD2,17,TGCGCCAGCAGCCAAGAAAATAGCGGGGGGGCCCCAGATACGCAGTATTTT,CASSQENSGGAPDTQYF
TRBJ2-1,.,TRBV7-2,TRBD2,18,TGTGCCAGCAGCTTAGGGTCCCCTCTAGCGGGAGGGTACAATGAGCAGTTCTTC,CASSLGSPLAGGYNEQFF
TRBJ1-2,few,TRBV30,TRBD1,12,TGTGCCTGGACAGGGGGATACTATGGCTACACCTTC,CAWTGGYYGYTF
TRBJ1-5,.,TRBV18,.,14,TGTGCCAGCTCACAGGAGCCTAGCAATCAGCCCCAGCATTTT,CASSQEPSNQPQHF
TRBJ2-7,.,TRBV5-1,TRBD1,13,TGCGCCAGCAGCAACAGGGGGCAGTACGAGCAGTACTTC,CASSNRGQYEQYF
TRBJ1-2,.,TRBV3-1,.,16,TGTGCCAGCAGCCAAGATTCATTCCCGGTTATCCGTGGCTACACCTTC,CASSQDSFPVIRGYTF
TRBJ1-1,.,TRBV6-5,.,14,TGTGCCAGCAGTTATTCGGTAGGGGGTAGCTCGGTGGACTTT,CASSYSVGGSSVDF
TRBJ2-3,.,TRBV5-4,TRBD1,18,TGTGCCAGCAGCCTACAGTCACCTGGGACAGGGGAAATTGATACGCAGTATTTT,CASSLQSPGTGEIDTQYF
TRBJ1-2,.,TRBV2,.,14,TGTGCCAGCAAGGGGGAGGGGCCGTCCCATGGCTACACCTTC,CASKGEGPSHGYTF
TRBJ2-5,.,TRBV19,TRBD1,17,TGTGCCAGTAGTGCGATTCCGGGACAGGGAATCCAAGAGACCCAGTACTTC,CASSAIPGQGIQETQYF
TRBJ2-1,.,TRBV25-1,.,12,TGTGCCAGCAGTGAATACCGGGCTCGCCAGTTCTTC,CASSEYRARQFF
TRBJ2-1,few,TRBV5-1,TRBD2,17,TGCGCCAGCAGCTTGGGGCTAGCGGGAGGCCCCTACAATGAGCAGTTCTTC,CASSLGLAGGPYNEQFF
TRBJ2-5,.,TRBV14,.,13,TGTGCCACCTCGTCGTGGGGAAAAGAGACCCAGTACTTC,CATSSWGKETQYF
TRBJ2-2,.,TRBV29-1,TRBD2,14,TGCAGCGCTCCCGGGACTAGCAACACCGGGGAGCTGTTTTTT,CSAPGTSNTGELFF
TRBJ1-3,.,TRBV20-1,TRBD1,18,TGCAGTGCTAGAGCAGTCCAGGGGGCCACGAGCTCTGGAAACACCATATATTTT,CSARAVQGATSSGNTIYF
TRBJ1-3,.,TRBV27,.,13,TGTGCCAGCATGGCCGGCTCTGGAAACACCATATATTTT,CASMAGSGNTIYF
TRBJ1-2,.,TRBV12-3/TRBV12-4,TRBD1,14,TGTGCCAGCAGTTTAGATCTACAGGGGGGAGGCTACACCTTC,CASSLDLQGGGYTF
TRBJ1-2,.,TRBV2,.,13,TGTGCCAGCAGTGATGCAGGGGCCTATGGCTACACCTTC,CASSDAGAYGYTF
TRBJ2-7,few,TRBV3-1,TRBD2,14,TGTGCCAGCAGCCAAGGGACTAGCGGCTACGAGCAGTACTTC,CASSQGTSGYEQYF
TRBJ1-1,.,TRBV30,.,14,TGTGCCTGGAGTGGGTTCGGGGCAGGGACTGAAGCTTTCTTT,CAWSGFGAGTEAFF
TRBJ2-5,.,TRBV7-3,.,15,TGTGCCAGCAGCGGTGGGGGGGCAGGACAAGAGACCCAGTACTTC,CASSGGGAGQETQYF
TRBJ1-5,few,TRBV27,TRBD1,14,TGTGCCAGCAGTTTACAGGGGGGTGGCCAGCCCCAGCATTTT,CASSLQGGGQPQHF
TRBJ2-5,.,TRBV12-3/TRBV12-4,.,14,TGTGCCAGCAGCCGAAGCCGGGCCCTCGAGACCCAGTACTTC,CASSRSRALETQYF
TRBJ2-6,.,TRBV5-1,TRBD1,20,TGCGCCAGCAGCTTGCCTCGGGACAGCCTGTTGTCCCCTGGGGCCAACGTCCTGACTTTC,CASSLPRDSLLSPGANVLTF
TRBJ2-7,.,TRBV10-3,.,12,TGTGCCATCAGTGAGTCGGGTGGGATCCAAGACTTC,CAISESGGIQDF
TRBJ2-7,.,TRBV29-1,TRBD1,13,TGCAGCGTCTACCGACAGGGGGGATACGAGCAGTACTTC,CSVYRQGGYEQYF
TRBJ2-5,.,TRBV7-9,TRBD2,13,TGTGCCAGCAGCCGAGGACTAGCGGAGACCCAGTACTTC,CASSRGLAETQYF
TRBJ2-1,.,TRBV6-5,.,15,TGTGCCACTCAAAGAGGCGGGGTTGGGTACAATGAGCAGTTCTTC,CATQRGGVGYNEQFF
TRBJ2-3,.,TRBV6-1,.,14,TGTGCCAGCAGGGAGAGTAGACTAGGCGATACGCAGTATTTT,CASRESRLGDTQYF
TRBJ1-1,.,TRBV3-1,.,15,TGTGCCAGCAAAGCCAATTCGGGGCTGGGCACTGAAGCTTTCTTT,CASKANSGLGTEAFF
TRBJ1-2,.,TRBV3-1,.,16,TGTGCCAGCAGTCGTGCCTCAGGGAGGGCTAACTATGGCTACACCTTC,CASSRASGRANYGYTF
TRBJ2-1,.,TRBV6-1,TRBD2,15,TGTGCCACCCTTCCACGGACTAGCGGGAGTAATGAGCAGTTCTTC,CATLPRTSGSNEQFF
TRBJ1-4,.,TRBV15,.,13,TGTGCCACCAGCAGAGATCTGGGGGGCGAACTGTTTTTT,CATSRDLGGELFF
TRBJ2-1,.,TRBV7-9,.,14,TGTGCCAGCAGCTTAAATTCCCCCGTCCCTGAGCAGTTCTTC,CASSLNSPVPEQFF
TRBJ2-1,.,TRBV19,.,11,TGTGCCAGTTCCTTGGGGCTAGAGCAGTTCTTC,CASSLGLEQFF
TRBJ2-3,.,TRBV28,TRBD2,15,TGTGCCAGCAGGCCATTAGCGGGGGCGGGAGATACGCAGTATTTT,CASRPLAGAGDTQYF
TRBJ1-1,.,TRBV3-1,.,14,TGTGCCAGCAGCCAACGACAGACCCGCACTGAAGCTTTCTTT,CASSQRQTRTEAFF
TRBJ2-7,once,TRBV5-1,.,15,TGCGCCAGCAGCCCCCCCGGATCCTTCTCCTACGAGCAGTACTTC,CASSPPGSFSYEQYF
TRBJ1-3,.,TRBV15,.,16,TGTGCCACCAGCAGAGATCCGGGGGTAGCTGGAAACACCATATATTTT,CATSRDPGVAGNTIYF
TRBJ2-2,.,TRBV5-1,.,15,TGCGCCAGCAGCTTGACAGAAGTGAACACCGGGGAGCTGTTTTTT,CASSLTEVNTGELFF
TRBJ2-1,.,TRBV2,.,13,TGTGCCAGCAGGGGTACTAGCCTTGGTGAGCAGTTCTTC,CASRGTSLGEQFF
TRBJ2-7,.,TRBV29-1,TRBD1,14,TGCAGCTTCGGCTCCGGACAGGGGGGCTACGAGCAGTACTTC,CSFGSGQGGYEQYF